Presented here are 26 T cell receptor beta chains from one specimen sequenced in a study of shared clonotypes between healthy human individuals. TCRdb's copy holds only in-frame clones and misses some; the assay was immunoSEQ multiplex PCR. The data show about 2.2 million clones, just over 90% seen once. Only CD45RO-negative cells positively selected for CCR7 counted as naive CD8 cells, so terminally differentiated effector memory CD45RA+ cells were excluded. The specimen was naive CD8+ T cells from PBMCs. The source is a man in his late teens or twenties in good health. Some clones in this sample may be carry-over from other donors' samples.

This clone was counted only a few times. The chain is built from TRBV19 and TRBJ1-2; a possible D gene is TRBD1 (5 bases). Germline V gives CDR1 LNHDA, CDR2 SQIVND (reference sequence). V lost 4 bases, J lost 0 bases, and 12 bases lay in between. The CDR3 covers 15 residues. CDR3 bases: TGTGCCAGTAGTAAAGCCAGGGAACCTAACTATGGCTACACCTTC. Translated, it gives CASSKAREPNYGYTF. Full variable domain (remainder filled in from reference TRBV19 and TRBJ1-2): DGGITQSPKYLFRKEGQNVTLSCEQNLNHDAMYWYRQDPGQGLRLIYYSQIVNDFQKGDIAEGYSVSREKKESFPLTVTSAQKNPTAFYLCASSKAREPNYGYTFGSGTRLTVV.

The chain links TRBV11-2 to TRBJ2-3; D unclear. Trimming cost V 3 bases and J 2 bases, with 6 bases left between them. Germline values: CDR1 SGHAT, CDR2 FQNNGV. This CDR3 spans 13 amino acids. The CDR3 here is CASSLRNTDTQYF. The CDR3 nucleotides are TGTGCCAGCAGCTTGCGGAACACAGATACGCAGTATTTT.

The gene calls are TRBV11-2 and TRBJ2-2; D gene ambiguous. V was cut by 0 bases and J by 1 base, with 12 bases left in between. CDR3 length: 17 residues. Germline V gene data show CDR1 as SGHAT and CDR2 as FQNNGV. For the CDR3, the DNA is TGTGCCAGCAGCTTAGACCCCGGCGCGGTGAACACCGGGGAGCTGTTTTTT. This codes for CASSLDPGAVNTGELFF.

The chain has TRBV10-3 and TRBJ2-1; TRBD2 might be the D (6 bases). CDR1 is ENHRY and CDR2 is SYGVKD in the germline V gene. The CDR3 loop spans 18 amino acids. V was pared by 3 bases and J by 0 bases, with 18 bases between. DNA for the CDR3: TGTGCCATCAGTGACTCCGGGGAGGACCTAGGCTCCTACAATGAGCAGTTCTTC. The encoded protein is CAISDSGEDLGSYNEQFF.

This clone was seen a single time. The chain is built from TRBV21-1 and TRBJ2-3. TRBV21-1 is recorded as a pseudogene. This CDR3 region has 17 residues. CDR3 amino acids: CASSKGVGRSGADTQYF. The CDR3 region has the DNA TGTGCCAGCAGCAAAGGCGTCGGGCGTTCCGGTGCAGATACGCAGTATTTT.

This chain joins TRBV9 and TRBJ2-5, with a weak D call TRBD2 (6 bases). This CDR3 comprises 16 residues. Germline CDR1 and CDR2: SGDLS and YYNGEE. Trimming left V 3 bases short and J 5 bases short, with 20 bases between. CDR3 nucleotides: TGTGCCAGCAGCGAGTGGGGAGGCCAGGCCCGGGAGACCCAGTACTTC. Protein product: CASSEWGGQARETQYF.

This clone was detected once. CDR3 amino acids: CASSLPPYQETQYF. The CDR3 nucleotides read TGTGCCAGCAGCCTGCCCCCGTACCAAGAGACCCAGTACTTC. The gene calls are TRBV11-2 and TRBJ2-5; no firm D call. Germline CDR1 SGHAT, CDR2 FQNNGV. The V gene lost 5 bases and the J gene lost 0 bases, with 10 bases spanning the gap. The CDR3 runs 14 residues.

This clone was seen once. The CDR3 nucleotides read TGTGCCAGCAGCCTCCGGGACAACTCCTATGGCTACACCTTC. This encodes CASSLRDNSYGYTF. V usage is TRBV5-6 and J usage is TRBJ1-2; D may be TRBD1 (6 bases). The germline CDR1 and CDR2 sequences are SGHDT and YYEEEE. The ends were cut back, 4 bases at V and 4 bases at J, with 14 bases in the middle. The CDR3 runs 14 residues. Looking up the rest from reference TRBV5-6 and TRBJ1-2 gives the full variable domain: DAGVTQSPTHLIKTRGQQVTLRCSPKSGHDTVSWYQQALGQGPQFIFQYYEEEERQRGNFPDRFSGHQFPNYSSELNVNALLLGDSALYLCASSLRDNSYGYTFGSGTRLTVV.

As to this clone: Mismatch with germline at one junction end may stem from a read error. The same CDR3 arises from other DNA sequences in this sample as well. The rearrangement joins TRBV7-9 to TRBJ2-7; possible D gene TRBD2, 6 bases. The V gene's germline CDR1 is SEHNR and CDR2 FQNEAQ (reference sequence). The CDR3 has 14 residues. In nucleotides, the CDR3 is TGCGCCAGCAGCTTTCCGGGACTGGGCTACGAGCAGTACTTC. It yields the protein CASSFPGLGYEQYF. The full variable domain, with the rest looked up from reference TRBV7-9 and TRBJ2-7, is DTGVSQNPRHKITKRGQNVTFRCDPISEHNRLYWYRQTLGQGPEFLTYFQNEAQLEKSRLLSDRFSAERPKGSFSTLEIQRTEQGDSAMYLCASSFPGLGYEQYFGPGTRLTVT.

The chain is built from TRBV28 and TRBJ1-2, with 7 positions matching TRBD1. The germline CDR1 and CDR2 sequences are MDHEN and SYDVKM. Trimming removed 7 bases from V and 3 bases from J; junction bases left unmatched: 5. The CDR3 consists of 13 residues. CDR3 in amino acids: CASNPTGHYGYTF. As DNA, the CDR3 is TGTGCCAGCAACCCGACAGGGCACTATGGCTACACCTTC.

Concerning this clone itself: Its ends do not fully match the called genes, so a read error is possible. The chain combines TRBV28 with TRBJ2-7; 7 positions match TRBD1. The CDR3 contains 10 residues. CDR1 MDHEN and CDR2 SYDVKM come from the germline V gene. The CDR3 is CASSGQELNF. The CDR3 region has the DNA TGTGCCAGCAGTGGACAGGAACTAAACTTC.

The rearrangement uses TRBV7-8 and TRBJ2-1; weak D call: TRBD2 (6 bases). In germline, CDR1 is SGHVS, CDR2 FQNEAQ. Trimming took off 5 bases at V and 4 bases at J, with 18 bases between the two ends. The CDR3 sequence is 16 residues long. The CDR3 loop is CASSLWGRNSYNEQFF. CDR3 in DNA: TGTGCCAGCAGCCTCTGGGGGAGGAATTCTTACAATGAGCAGTTCTTC.

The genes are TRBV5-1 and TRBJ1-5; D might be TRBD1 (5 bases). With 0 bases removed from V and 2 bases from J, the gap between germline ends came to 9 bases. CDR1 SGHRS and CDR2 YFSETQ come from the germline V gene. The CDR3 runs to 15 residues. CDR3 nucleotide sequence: TGCGCCAGCAGCTTGGAGGGGCGAGGCAATCAGCCCCAGCATTTT. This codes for CASSLEGRGNQPQHF.

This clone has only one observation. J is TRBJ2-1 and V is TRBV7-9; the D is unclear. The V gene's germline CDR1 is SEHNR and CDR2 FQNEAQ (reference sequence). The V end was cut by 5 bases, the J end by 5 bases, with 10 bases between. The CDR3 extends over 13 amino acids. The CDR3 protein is CASSIPPDNEQFF. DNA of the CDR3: TGTGCCAGCAGCATTCCCCCCGACAATGAGCAGTTCTTC.

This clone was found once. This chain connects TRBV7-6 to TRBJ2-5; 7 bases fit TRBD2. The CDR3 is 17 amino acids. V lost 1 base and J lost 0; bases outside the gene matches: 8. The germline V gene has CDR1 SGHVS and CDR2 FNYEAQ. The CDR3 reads CASSLVTSSGYQETQYF. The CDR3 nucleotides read TGTGCCAGCAGCTTAGTAACGTCTAGCGGTTACCAAGAGACCCAGTACTTC. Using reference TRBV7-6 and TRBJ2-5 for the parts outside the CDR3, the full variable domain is GAGVSQSPRYKVTKRGQDVALRCDPISGHVSLYWYRQALGQGPEFLTYFNYEAQQDKSGLPNDRFSAERPEGSISTLTIQRTEQRDSAMYRCASSLVTSSGYQETQYFGPGTRLLVL.

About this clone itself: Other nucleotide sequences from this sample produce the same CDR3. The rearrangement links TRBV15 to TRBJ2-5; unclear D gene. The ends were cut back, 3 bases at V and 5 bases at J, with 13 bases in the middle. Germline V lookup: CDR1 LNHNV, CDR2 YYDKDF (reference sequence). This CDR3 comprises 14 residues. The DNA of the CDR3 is TGTGCCACCAGCAGGACCCCCGTGGGTGAGACCCAGTACTTC. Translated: CATSRTPVGETQYF.

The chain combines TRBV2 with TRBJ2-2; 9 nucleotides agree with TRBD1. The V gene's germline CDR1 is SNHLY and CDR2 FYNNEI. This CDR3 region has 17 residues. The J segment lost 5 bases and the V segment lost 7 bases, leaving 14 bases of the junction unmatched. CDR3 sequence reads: CASTPTGGAGRTGELFF. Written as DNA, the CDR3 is TGTGCCAGCACCCCCACAGGGGGCGCCGGTAGAACCGGGGAGCTGTTTTTT.

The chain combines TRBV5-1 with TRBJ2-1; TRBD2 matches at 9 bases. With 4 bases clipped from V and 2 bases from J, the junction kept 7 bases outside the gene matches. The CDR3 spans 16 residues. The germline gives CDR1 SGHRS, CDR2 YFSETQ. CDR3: CASSGKTSGTYNEQFF. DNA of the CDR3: TGCGCCAGCAGCGGAAAGACTAGCGGAACCTACAATGAGCAGTTCTTC.

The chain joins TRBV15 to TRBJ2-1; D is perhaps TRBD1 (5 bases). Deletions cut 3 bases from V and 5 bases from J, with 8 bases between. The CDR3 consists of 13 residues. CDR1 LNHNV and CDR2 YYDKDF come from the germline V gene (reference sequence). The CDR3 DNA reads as TGTGCCACCAGCAGCGAAGGGGACAATGAGCAGTTCTTC. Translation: CATSSEGDNEQFF. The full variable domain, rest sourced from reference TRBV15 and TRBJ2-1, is DAMVIQNPRYQVTQFGKPVTLSCSQTLNHNVMYWYQQKSSQAPKLLFHYYDKDFNNEADTPDNFQSRRPNTSFCFLDIRSPGLGDTAMYLCATSSEGDNEQFFGPGTRLTVL.

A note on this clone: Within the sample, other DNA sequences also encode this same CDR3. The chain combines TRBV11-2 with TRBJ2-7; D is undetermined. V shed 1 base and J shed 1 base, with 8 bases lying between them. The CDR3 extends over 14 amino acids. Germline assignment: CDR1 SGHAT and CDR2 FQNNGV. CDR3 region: CASSLGSASYEQYF. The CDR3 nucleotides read TGTGCCAGCAGCTTAGGGTCGGCGTCCTACGAGCAGTACTTC.

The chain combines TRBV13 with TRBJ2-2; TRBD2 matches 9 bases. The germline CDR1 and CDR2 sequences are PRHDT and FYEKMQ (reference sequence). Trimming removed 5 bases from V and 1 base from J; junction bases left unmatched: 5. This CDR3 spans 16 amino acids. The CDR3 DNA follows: TGTGCCAGCAGCCCACGTAGCGGGGGGAACACCGGGGAGCTGTTTTTT. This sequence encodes CASSPRSGGNTGELFF.

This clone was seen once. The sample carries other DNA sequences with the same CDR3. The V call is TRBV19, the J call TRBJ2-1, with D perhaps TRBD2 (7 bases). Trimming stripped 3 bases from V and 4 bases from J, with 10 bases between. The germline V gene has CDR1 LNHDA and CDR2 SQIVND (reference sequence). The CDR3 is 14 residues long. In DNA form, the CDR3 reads TGTGCCAGTAGTATCGGGGGGCTATACAATGAGCAGTTCTTC. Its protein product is CASSIGGLYNEQFF.

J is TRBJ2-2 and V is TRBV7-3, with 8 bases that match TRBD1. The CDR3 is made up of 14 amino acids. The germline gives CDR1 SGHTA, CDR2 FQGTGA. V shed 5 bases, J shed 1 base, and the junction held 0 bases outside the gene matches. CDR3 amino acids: CASSGQGNTGELFF. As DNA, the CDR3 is TGTGCCAGCAGCGGACAGGGGAACACCGGGGAGCTGTTTTTT.

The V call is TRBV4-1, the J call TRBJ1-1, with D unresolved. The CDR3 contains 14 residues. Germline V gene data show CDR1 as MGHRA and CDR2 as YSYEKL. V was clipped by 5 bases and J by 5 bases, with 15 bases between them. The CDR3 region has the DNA TGCGCCAGCAGCTCTGGGCCCCAAGGGACTGAAGCTTTCTTT. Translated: CASSSGPQGTEAFF.

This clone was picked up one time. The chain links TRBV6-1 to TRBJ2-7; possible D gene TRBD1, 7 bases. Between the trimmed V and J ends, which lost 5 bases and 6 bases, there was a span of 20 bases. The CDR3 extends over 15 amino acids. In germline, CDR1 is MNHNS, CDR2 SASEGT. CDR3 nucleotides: TGTGCCAGCAGTAAATTAGGACAGGTGGGGGGCGAGCAGTACTTC. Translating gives CASSKLGQVGGEQYF.

This chain's CDR3 is CASSEYTDRGSGYTF. CDR3 DNA: TGTGCCAGCAGTGAATATACAGACAGAGGCTCTGGCTACACCTTC. The gene calls are TRBV25-1 and TRBJ1-2, with a weak D call TRBD1 (5 bases). Per the germline V gene, CDR1 is MGHDK and CDR2 is SYGVNS. CDR3 length equals 15 residues. The V gene lost 0 bases and the J gene lost 7 bases, with 15 bases spanning the gap.